This T cell receptor beta chain is drawn from a study of sequential checkpoint blockade in melanoma. About the research overall: First-line arms were nivolumab then ipilimumab, or the reverse, randomized 1:1. Broader study findings: Response in arm A was associated with pretreatment TIL clonality.

The data were produced by immunoSEQ multiplex PCR, yet TCRdb's version contains in-frame clones alone and is incomplete. The sample consists of roughly 5,300 clones, under 30% of them appearing once. This clone was counted between two and nine times. Its antigen is undetermined. Treatment of the sample: randomized to nivolumab then ipilimumab (arm A) or the reverse (arm B). The CDR3 runs 13 residues. Germline V gives CDR1 LNHDA, CDR2 SQIVND (reference sequence). V was cut by 6 bases and J by 1 base, with 9 bases left in between. Sequences were derived from tumor tissue (inferred from file names), sampled from a patient given nivolumab and ipilimumab in sequence. The chain couples TRBV19 to TRBJ1-1, with D perhaps TRBD1 (5 bases). This receptor was obtained from a human donor with melanoma. The CDR3 coding sequence is TGTGCCAGTAGGACTCAGGGGAACACTGAAGCTTTCTTT. Amino acid sequence: CASRTQGNTEAFF.